A single sample is the source of the 4 T cell receptor beta chains below, sequenced in a study of PD-1 blockade in classical Hodgkin lymphoma (dated by TCRdb to the early 2020s). The method was the immunoSEQ multiplex PCR assay. TCRdb took this table from immuneACCESS and kept in-frame rearrangements with V and J called. Such tables lack part of the clones; where checked against another copy, unresolved V genes explain under half of the gap, and the rest is unexplained. Here the sample has around 13,000 clones; around 90% occur a single time. Roughly 0.46% of the sample comes from the top ten. The sample's time point label, decoded: cycle 1 day 1 (C1D1), immediately before nivolumab initiation. Relapse after autologous stem cell transplantation had occurred in all trial patients, and cohorts A, B and C were distinguished by prior brentuximab vedotin exposure. CD4+ T cells were purified from thawed PBMCs by magnetic negative selection with a Miltenyi CD4+ T cell isolation kit.

The source material was CD4+ T cells from blood, sampled at baseline. The receptors stem from a human donor with classical Hodgkin lymphoma.

This clone was recorded once. This chain links TRBV5-1 with TRBJ2-3; D is uncertain. This CDR3 spans 16 amino acids. CDR1 and CDR2 from the germline V gene are SGHRS and YFSETQ. V lost 0 bases and J lost 0, with 11 bases in between. The CDR3 sequence: CASSLVRLTSTDTQYF. The CDR3 nucleotides read TGCGCCAGCAGCTTGGTTAGGTTAACTAGCACAGATACGCAGTATTTT.

J is TRBJ2-3 and V is TRBV4-2, with D perhaps matching TRBD1 (6 bases). The V end was cut by 4 bases, the J end by 6 bases, with 17 bases between. CDR1 is LGHNA, CDR2 YNFKEQ, per germline. The length of the CDR3 is 15 residues. Here the CDR3 reads CASSRFTGSGDTQYF. In DNA form, the CDR3 reads TGTGCCAGCAGCCGGTTCACAGGGAGTGGGGATACGCAGTATTTT.

J is TRBJ2-2 and V is TRBV5-1; possibly TRBD2 for D (5 bases). The CDR3 length is 16 residues. V lost 0 bases to trimming and J lost 1 base, with 10 bases between them. The V gene's germline CDR1 is SGHRS and CDR2 YFSETQ. The CDR3 coding sequence is TGCGCCAGCAGCTTGGTCGCGGGCGGGAACACCGGGGAGCTGTTTTTT. It specifies CASSLVAGGNTGELFF.

This clone has only one observation. CDR3 in amino acids: CASSLYGPVTQYF. CDR3 bases: TGTGCCAGCAGCTTGTATGGACCGGTTACGCAGTATTTT. The V and J genes are TRBV5-6 and TRBJ2-3; D gene ambiguous. CDR3 length equals 13 residues. Germline CDR1 SGHDT, CDR2 YYEEEE. Trimming shortened V by 1 base and J by 8 bases, and 11 bases separated the two germline ends.